The rows below give T cell receptor beta chains drawn from one sample of a study of blood T cell repertoires in COVID-19. Some clones are missing from TCRdb's copy, which holds only in-frame ones; the method was immunoSEQ multiplex PCR. Among about 190,000 clones listed, 75% to 90% were seen once. Sequencing was done on a sample of peripheral blood. These receptor sequences come from a woman aged 40 to 50 with acute or convalescent COVID-19. Both conserved end residues are part of each CDR3.

j_gene | v_gene | CDR3aa
TRBJ1-2 | TRBV29-1 | CSVPDGVYGYTF
TRBJ2-2 | TRBV5-3 | CARSYKTGVGELFF
TRBJ2-3 | TRBV4-1 | CASSQDSSRDTQYF
TRBJ2-1 | TRBV28 | CASRSSDTYNEQFF
TRBJ1-4 | TRBV5-1 | CASGQDATNEKLFF
TRBJ1-1 | TRBV19 | CASRLVEEKNTEAFF
TRBJ2-3 | TRBV21-1 | CASSKGLLTDTQYF
TRBJ2-7 | TRBV4-2 | CASSQAARQGDYEQYF
TRBJ1-1 | TRBV28 | CASRLDRGGTEAFF
TRBJ1-1 | TRBV11-2 | CASSFMTANTESFF
TRBJ1-2 | TRBV15 | CATSRARVNGYTF
TRBJ1-6 | TRBV28 | CASSFRGENSPLHF
TRBJ2-1 | TRBV7-3 | CASSRSGSNEQFF
TRBJ2-3 | TRBV5-1 | CASSLTGLASDTQYF
TRBJ1-1 | TRBV11-1 | CASSFNRGPEAFF
TRBJ1-2 | TRBV7-2 | CASSFQGHGYTF
TRBJ2-1 | TRBV2 | CASSGLAGGGRDNEQFF
TRBJ1-5 | TRBV27 | CASSSYHRGEPQHF
TRBJ1-2 | TRBV10-3 | CAISSSGAQGYTF
TRBJ2-5 | TRBV7-2 | CASRDGGARETQYF
TRBJ2-7 | TRBV7-2 | CASSSRGGGSYEQYF
TRBJ2-2 | TRBV6-5 | CASSRRGNTGELFF
TRBJ2-7 | TRBV7-8 | CASSFGGRSSYEQYF
TRBJ1-2 | TRBV28 | CASTPGNYGYTF
TRBJ2-3 | TRBV11-2 | CASSLIRGRSTDTQYF
TRBJ2-7 | TRBV10-3 | CAIRTDRGQDEQYF
TRBJ1-3 | TRBV2 | CASSYGNTIYF
TRBJ1-3 | TRBV11-2 | CASSLVGTDSGNTIYF
TRBJ2-3 | TRBV7-7 | CASSPTGGEDTQYF
TRBJ1-4 | TRBV28 | CASRPGQARGWGEKLFF
TRBJ2-7 | TRBV3-1/TRBV3-2 | CASSLLLRGIDEQYF